Listed here are 31 T cell receptor beta chains from one sample, sequenced in a study of OX40 agonist ivuxolimab in advanced cancers. This table comes from immunoSEQ multiplex PCR, and its TCRdb copy is limited to in-frame clones, with some not included. Of 45,000 to 55,000 clones listed, about 76% were seen once; the top ten hold approximately 6.6%. The sample consisted of CD4+ or CD8+ T cells sorted from blood, taken in a trial of the OX40 agonist ivuxolimab. These receptors came from an adult with an advanced solid tumor such as melanoma, head and neck, liver or kidney cancer.

This clone was detected a few times. This chain links TRBV6-5 with TRBJ1-2; D not resolved. Germline CDR1 is MNHEY and CDR2 is SVGAGI. CDR3 length: 14 amino acids. V was pared by 3 bases and J by 4 bases, with 12 bases between. The CDR3 DNA sequence: TGTGCCAGCAGTTATGGGCTTACGGGCTATGGCTACACCTTC. It specifies CASSYGLTGYGYTF.

The gene calls are TRBV9 and TRBJ1-1; possibly TRBD1 for D (5 bases). Germline V gene data show CDR1 as SGDLS and CDR2 as YYNGEE. The CDR3 is made up of 13 amino acids. V dropped 8 bases and J dropped 4 bases, with 15 bases sitting between them. The CDR3 is CASGRGAGTEAFF. CDR3 DNA sequence: TGTGCCAGTGGGAGAGGGGCGGGCACTGAAGCTTTCTTT.

V and J are TRBV6-5 and TRBJ1-5; TRBD1 matches 7 bases. After removal of 6 bases from V and 3 bases from J, the junction contained 5 bases not matched to a gene. From germline, CDR1 is MNHEY and CDR2 SVGAGI. This CDR3 contains 14 residues. CDR3 residues: CASRRDSNNQPQHF. Here the CDR3 DNA reads TGTGCCAGCAGGAGGGACAGCAACAATCAGCCCCAGCATTTT.

V gene TRBV5-6 combines with J gene TRBJ1-1; weak D call: TRBD1 (5 bases). Germline CDR1 is SGHDT and CDR2 is YYEEEE. V was clipped by 6 bases and J by 11 bases, with 14 bases between them. The CDR3 length is 11 residues. The CDR3 here is CASNSGTRAFF. The CDR3 nucleotides read TGTGCCAGCAACTCGGGGACCCGCGCTTTCTTT.

CDR3 region: CASRVDSSYEQYF. CDR3 nucleotides: TGCGCCAGCAGAGTAGACAGTTCCTACGAGCAGTACTTC. The chain is built from TRBV5-1 and TRBJ2-7, with D possibly being TRBD1 (5 bases). V was clipped by 5 bases and J by 1 base, with 10 bases between them. The length of the CDR3 is 13 residues. The V gene's germline CDR1 is SGHRS and CDR2 YFSETQ. The full variable domain, its missing parts supplied by reference TRBV5-1 and TRBJ2-7, is KAGVTQTPRYLIKTRGQQVTLSCSPISGHRSVSWYQQTPGQGLQFLFEYFSETQRNKGNFPGRFSGRQFSNSRSEMNVSTLELGDSALYLCASRVDSSYEQYFGPGTRLTVT.

The J gene is TRBJ2-1, the V gene TRBV7-9; 10 bases match TRBD2. The CDR3 has 14 amino acids. After removal of 6 bases from V and 2 bases from J, the junction contained 1 base not matched to a gene. The germline V gene has CDR1 SEHNR and CDR2 FQNEAQ (reference sequence). The CDR3 bases are TGTGCCAGCAGTAGCGGGGGGCCCTACAATGAGCAGTTCTTC. This encodes CASSSGGPYNEQFF. Variable domain in full (rest from reference TRBV7-9 and TRBJ2-1): DTGVSQNPRHKITKRGQNVTFRCDPISEHNRLYWYRQTLGQGPEFLTYFQNEAQLEKSRLLSDRFSAERPKGSFSTLEIQRTEQGDSAMYLCASSSGGPYNEQFFGPGTRLTVL.

The table lists this clone with a few counts. V gene TRBV19 combines with J gene TRBJ2-7; possibly TRBD2 for D (7 bases). V was pared by 3 bases and J by 3 bases, with 9 bases between. Germline CDR1 and CDR2: LNHDA and SQIVND (reference sequence). CDR3 length: 13 amino acids. The CDR3 DNA sequence: TGTGCCAGTAGTATGGGAGGGGGCTACGAGCAGTACTTC. Translating gives CASSMGGGYEQYF.

The chain links TRBV11-3 to TRBJ2-2; D remains unclear. CDR3 length equals 13 residues. CDR1 and CDR2 (germline): SGHNT, YENEEA. The V gene lost 0 bases and the J gene lost 2 bases, with 1 base spanning the gap. CDR3: CASSLDNTGELFF. CDR3 nucleotides: TGTGCCAGCAGCTTAGATAACACCGGGGAGCTGTTTTTT.

This chain joins TRBV2 and TRBJ1-1; 8 bases fit TRBD1. With 2 bases clipped from V and 0 bases from J, the junction kept 8 bases outside the gene matches. CDR3 size: 17 residues. CDR1 and CDR2 from the germline V gene are SNHLY and FYNNEI. In DNA form, the CDR3 reads TGTGCCAGCAGTGAATCGACAGGGGCCTCCATGAACACTGAAGCTTTCTTT. This encodes CASSESTGASMNTEAFF. Supplemented by reference TRBV2 and TRBJ1-1, the full variable domain reads EPEVTQTPSHQVTQMGQEVILRCVPISNHLYFYWYRQILGQKVEFLVSFYNNEISEKSEIFDDQFSVERPDGSNFTLKIRSTKLEDSAMYFCASSESTGASMNTEAFFGQGTRLTVV.

This clone was seen just once. This chain connects TRBV19 to TRBJ2-2; no firm D call. The germline gives CDR1 LNHDA, CDR2 SQIVND (reference sequence). This CDR3 comprises 12 residues. V dropped 7 bases and J dropped 1 base, with 4 bases sitting between them. As DNA, the CDR3 is TGTGCCAGTACTGGGAACACCGGGGAGCTGTTTTTT. Translating gives CASTGNTGELFF.

The rearrangement links TRBV14 to TRBJ2-1; D is unresolved. Trimming pared 0 bases from V and 4 bases from J, leaving 10 bases between. Germline V gene data show CDR1 as SGHDN and CDR2 as FVKESK. The CDR3 loop spans 15 amino acids. The CDR3 loop is CASSQDVLGYNEQFF. DNA of the CDR3: TGTGCCAGCAGCCAAGACGTCTTGGGGTACAATGAGCAGTTCTTC.

The rearrangement uses TRBV9 and TRBJ1-1, with D possibly matching TRBD1 (6 bases). V lost 3 bases and J lost 3, with 18 bases in between. Per the germline V gene, CDR1 is SGDLS and CDR2 is YYNGEE. This CDR3 region has 16 residues. The CDR3 sequence is CASSDPPQGYDTEAFF. CDR3 bases: TGTGCCAGCAGCGACCCTCCACAGGGATACGACACTGAAGCTTTCTTT.

The rearrangement links TRBV19 to TRBJ2-1, with a weak D call TRBD1 (6 bases). CDR1 LNHDA and CDR2 SQIVND come from the germline V gene (reference sequence). The CDR3 has 15 amino acids. V lost 5 bases and J lost 0, with 11 bases in between. CDR3 nucleotides: TGTGCCAGTAGTGCCGACAGGTCCTCCTACAATGAGCAGTTCTTC. Its translation: CASSADRSSYNEQFF.

This chain links TRBV6-1 with TRBJ2-2, with D unclear. Germline CDR1 is MNHNS and CDR2 is SASEGT. Trimming cost V 4 bases and J 4 bases, with 7 bases left between them. The CDR3 runs to 13 residues. CDR3 loop: CASSASGTGELFF. The CDR3 DNA follows: TGTGCCAGCAGTGCGTCGGGCACCGGGGAGCTGTTTTTT.

This clone was seen a single time. This chain's CDR3 is CASSDGQPDEKLFF. The CDR3 DNA reads TGTGCCAGCAGTGACGGACAGCCAGATGAAAAACTGTTTTTT. The gene calls are TRBV2 and TRBJ1-4; TRBD1 might be the D (6 bases). Germline values: CDR1 SNHLY, CDR2 FYNNEI. V lost 3 bases and J 6 bases, leaving 11 bases between the germline ends. The CDR3 extends over 14 amino acids.

CDR3 in amino acids: CASSPGQGVAEAFF. Here the CDR3 DNA reads TGTGCCAGCAGCCCAGGACAGGGGGTAGCTGAAGCTTTCTTT. The chain combines TRBV25-1 with TRBJ1-1, with 10 bases lining up with TRBD1. After removal of 6 bases from V and 6 bases from J, the junction contained 7 bases not matched to a gene. The germline V gene encodes CDR1 MGHDK and CDR2 SYGVNS. The CDR3 consists of 14 residues.

The sample holds one count of this clone. This chain joins TRBV11-2 and TRBJ1-1; D remains ambiguous. The germline V and J ends were trimmed by 1 base and 1 base, with 4 bases remaining between them. The CDR3 totals 13 residues. The germline V gene has CDR1 SGHAT and CDR2 FQNNGV. The CDR3 DNA reads TGTGCCAGCAGCTTAGGACAGAACACTGAAGCTTTCTTT. It yields the protein CASSLGQNTEAFF.

CDR3 protein: CASSSWTRDSPYEQYF. In nucleotides, the CDR3 is TGTGCCAGCAGCTCCTGGACCCGGGACAGCCCCTACGAGCAGTACTTC. The genes are TRBV11-2 and TRBJ2-7; 7 bases are a match to TRBD1. CDR3 length equals 16 residues. The germline CDR1 and CDR2 sequences are SGHAT and FQNNGV. The ends lost 4 bases at V and 2 bases at J; junction bases unmatched: 11.

The chain combines TRBV27 with TRBJ2-3; no definite D call. This CDR3 has 13 amino acids. Germline CDR1 reads MNHEY; CDR2 reads SMNVEV (reference sequence). Between the trimmed V and J ends, which lost 4 bases and 5 bases, there was a span of 10 bases. DNA of the CDR3: TGTGCCAGCAGTTCGAAGGTTGTAGATACGCAGTATTTT. This sequence encodes CASSSKVVDTQYF.

V is TRBV11-2 and J is TRBJ2-5, with 10 bases aligning to TRBD2. CDR3 length: 15 amino acids. V shed 4 bases and J 7 bases; nucleotides not matched to a gene: 9. CDR1 is SGHAT and CDR2 is FQNNGV in the germline V gene. The CDR3 nucleotides read TGTGCCAGCAGCTCACCGGGACTAGCGTTAGGGACCCAGTACTTC. Its protein is CASSSPGLALGTQYF.

CDR3 sequence: CASRVEYPNTEAFF. CDR3 DNA: TGTGCCAGCAGGGTGGAGTACCCGAACACTGAAGCTTTCTTT. J is TRBJ1-1 and V is TRBV5-6; D remains unclear. The germline V gene has CDR1 SGHDT and CDR2 YYEEEE. V lost 5 bases and J 1 base, leaving 12 bases between the germline ends. The CDR3 is 14 amino acids.

The V and J genes are TRBV11-2 and TRBJ2-5; unclear D gene. V was pared by 1 base and J by 5 bases, with 11 bases between. Looked up from germline, CDR1 is SGHAT and CDR2 is FQNNGV. The CDR3 loop spans 14 amino acids. The CDR3 loop reads CASSLVSAAETQYF. The DNA for the CDR3 is TGTGCCAGCAGCTTAGTCAGCGCTGCGGAGACCCAGTACTTC.

The V and J genes are TRBV9 and TRBJ2-3, with D perhaps TRBD1 or TRBD2 (5 bases each). The CDR3 consists of 12 residues. Germline V gene data show CDR1 as SGDLS and CDR2 as YYNGEE. V lost 6 bases to trimming and J lost 2 bases, with 7 bases between them. The DNA of the CDR3 is TGTGCCAGCATGGGGACCACAGATACGCAGTATTTT. It specifies CASMGTTDTQYF.

V and J are TRBV28 and TRBJ1-1, with D unclear. Looked up from germline, CDR1 is MDHEN and CDR2 is SYDVKM. V dropped 8 bases and J dropped 1 base, with 14 bases sitting between them. This CDR3 is 14 amino acids long. In nucleotides, the CDR3 is TGTGCCAGCGGGCAGAGCTATCCGAACACTGAAGCTTTCTTT. This gives the protein CASGQSYPNTEAFF.

The chain employs TRBV7-9 and TRBJ2-7, with D perhaps matching TRBD1 or TRBD2 (7 bases each). Germline values: CDR1 SEHNR, CDR2 FQNEAQ (reference sequence). The CDR3 extends over 15 amino acids. V was clipped by 5 bases and J by 7 bases, with 21 bases between them. DNA of the CDR3: TGTGCCAGCAGCCCAGGGGGGGGACCGCCTTTGGAGCAGTACGTC. Translating it yields CASSPGGGPPLEQYV.

J is TRBJ2-7 and V is TRBV7-2; TRBD2 agrees at 8 bases. With V trimmed by 1 base and J by 3 bases, 8 bases remained unmatched. In germline, CDR1 is SGHTA, CDR2 FQGNSA. The CDR3 covers 16 residues. CDR3: CASSLVFGGENYEQYF. The CDR3 DNA follows: TGTGCCAGCAGCTTAGTGTTCGGGGGGGAAAACTACGAGCAGTACTTC.

The chain employs TRBV13 and TRBJ2-7; 10 bases are a match to TRBD1. CDR1 and CDR2 (germline): PRHDT, FYEKMQ (reference sequence). V was pared by 4 bases and J by 2 bases, with 5 bases of the junction left unmatched. The length of the CDR3 is 15 residues. The CDR3 DNA follows: TGTGCCAGCAGCTCCGCGGGACAGGGGCCCTACGAGCAGTACTTC. Amino acid sequence: CASSSAGQGPYEQYF.

The V call is TRBV6-1, the J call TRBJ2-2, with TRBD2 identical over 11 bases. Germline loops: CDR1 MNHNS, CDR2 SASEGT. The CDR3 spans 18 residues. Trimming at V came to 4 bases and at J to 4 bases, leaving 11 bases not matched to a gene. The CDR3 sequence: CASSALTSGVLSTGELFF. DNA of the CDR3: TGTGCCAGCAGTGCCTTGACTAGCGGGGTATTGTCCACCGGGGAGCTGTTTTTT.

DNA for the CDR3: TGTGCCAGCAAGGGGCCTAGCGACAATGAGCAGTTCTTC. Residues: CASKGPSDNEQFF. V and J are TRBV11-3 and TRBJ2-1, with D perhaps matching TRBD2 (6 bases). The CDR3 spans 13 residues. V lost 7 bases, J lost 5 bases, and 12 bases lay in between. Germline lookup yields CDR1 SGHNT and CDR2 YENEEA.

V is TRBV4-1 and J is TRBJ1-1; the D is unclear. V was pared by 1 base and J by 2 bases, with 8 bases between. Germline V gene sequence: CDR1 MGHRA, CDR2 YSYEKL. The CDR3 covers 14 residues. The CDR3 DNA reads TGCGCCAGCAGCCAAGTGAAGGGAAACACTGAAGCTTTCTTT. It specifies CASSQVKGNTEAFF.

The chain links TRBV9 to TRBJ1-5; 7 bases line up with TRBD1. J gave up 6 bases and V 0 bases, and 6 bases lay outside the gene matches. Looked up from germline, CDR1 is SGDLS and CDR2 is YYNGEE. The CDR3 is 15 amino acids. The CDR3 nucleotides read TGTGCCAGCAGCGTAGAAGGGGGCGCGGGTCAGCCCCAGCATTTT. Its protein is CASSVEGGAGQPQHF.